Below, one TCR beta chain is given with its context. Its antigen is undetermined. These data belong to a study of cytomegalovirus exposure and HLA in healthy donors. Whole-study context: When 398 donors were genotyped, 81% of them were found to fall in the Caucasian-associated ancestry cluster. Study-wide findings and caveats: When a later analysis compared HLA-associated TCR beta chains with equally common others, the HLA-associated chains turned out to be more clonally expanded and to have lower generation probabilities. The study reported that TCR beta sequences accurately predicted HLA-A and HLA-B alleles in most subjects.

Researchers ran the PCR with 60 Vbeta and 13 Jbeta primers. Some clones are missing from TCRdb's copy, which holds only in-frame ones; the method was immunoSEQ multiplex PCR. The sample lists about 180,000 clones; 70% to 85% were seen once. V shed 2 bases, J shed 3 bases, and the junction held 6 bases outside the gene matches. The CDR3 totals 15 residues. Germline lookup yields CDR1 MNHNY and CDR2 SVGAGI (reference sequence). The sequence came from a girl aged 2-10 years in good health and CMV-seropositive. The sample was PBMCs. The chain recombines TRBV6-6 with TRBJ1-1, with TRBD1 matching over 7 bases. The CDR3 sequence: CASSYQQGFHTEAFF. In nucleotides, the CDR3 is TGTGCCAGCAGTTACCAACAGGGGTTTCACACTGAAGCTTTCTTT.